The clone carrying this T cell receptor beta chain showed up just a few times. Antigen unknown. Time point described: persistent/refractory GD, antithyroid drugs over 5 years with positive TRAb. From RNA extracted from PBMCs, the TCR library was made. The sample comes from a study of regulatory T cells in long-lasting Graves disease. The study's findings and limits: New patients shared 970 or so public clonotypes, and persistent patients shared more, with 2,741. Persistent disease was associated with favored TRBV28 usage and with favored use of TRBJ1-2 and TRBJ2-5.

V was cut by 0 bases and J by 8 bases, with 13 bases left in between. The CDR3 runs 14 residues. The V gene's germline CDR1 is LGHNA and CDR2 YSLEER. Construction of the TCR beta libraries employed iRepertoire HTBI primers in conjunction with Arm-PCR of CDR3 regions. TCRdb recomputed calls from the multiplex PCR reads with MiXCR, one row per CDR3 protein. The sample contains around 460,000 distinct CDR3 sequences, around a fifth of which appear only once. This receptor was identified in a female donor with Graves disease. The sequenced sample was peripheral blood mononuclear cells (PBMCs), obtained when the disease was refractory, from a patient treated with antithyroid drugs. The V call is TRBV4-3, the J call TRBJ1-2; D is uncertain. DNA of the CDR3: TGCGCCAGCAGCCAAGATAACGGGCGGGCAGGCTACACCTTC. As protein: CASSQDNGRAGYTF.